This passage covers 15 T cell receptor beta chains from one sample sequenced in a study of OX40 agonist ivuxolimab in advanced cancers. Method: immunoSEQ multiplex PCR; TCRdb's copy keeps in-frame clones and lacks some. Seen here are 65,000 to 70,000 clones, about 80% observed once, and the top ten hold around 2.3%. This material consisted of CD4+ or CD8+ T cells sorted from blood, taken in a trial of the OX40 agonist ivuxolimab. The receptor set was obtained from an adult with an advanced solid tumor such as melanoma, head and neck, liver or kidney cancer.

DNA of the CDR3: TGTGCCAGCAGCCAAGGAGGACAGGGAGTAGGGGGCTACACCTTC. This translates into CASSQGGQGVGGYTF. V gene TRBV7-9 combines with J gene TRBJ1-2; 8 bases are a match to TRBD1. Germline CDR1 is SEHNR and CDR2 is FQNEAQ (reference sequence). The CDR3 is 15 residues long. The trim removed 5 bases at V and 8 bases at J, leaving 13 bases unmatched.

The genes are TRBV18 and TRBJ2-7, with D uncertain. The CDR3 is 12 amino acids. Germline V CDR1 and CDR2: KGHSH, LQKENI. Between the trimmed V and J ends, which lost 2 bases and 4 bases, there was a span of 6 bases. The DNA of the CDR3 is TGTGCCAGCTCACCAGGAGCGTACGAGCAGTACTTC. As protein: CASSPGAYEQYF. Together with reference TRBV18 and TRBJ2-7, the CDR3 gives the full variable domain: NAGVMQNPRHLVRRRGQEARLRCSPMKGHSHVYWYRQLPEEGLKFMVYLQKENIIDESGMPKERFSAEFPKEGPSILRIQQVVRGDSAAYFCASSPGAYEQYFGPGTRLTVT.

In DNA form, the CDR3 reads TGTGCCAGCAGTGTGGATGGGGGCATGAACACTGAAGCTTTCTTT. It yields the protein CASSVDGGMNTEAFF. The V call is TRBV6-1, the J call TRBJ1-1; TRBD1 might be the D (6 bases). V dropped 4 bases and J dropped 0 bases, with 12 bases sitting between them. The CDR3 covers 15 residues. CDR1 and CDR2 (germline): MNHNS, SASEGT.

The chain joins TRBV5-1 to TRBJ1-4, with 8 bases matching TRBD1. The V gene end was trimmed by 7 bases and the J gene end by 3 bases; junction bases not matched to a gene: 2. The CDR3 is 13 amino acids. The germline V gene encodes CDR1 SGHRS and CDR2 YFSETQ. CDR3 residues: CASQGAANEKLFF. CDR3 bases: TGCGCCAGCCAGGGGGCCGCTAATGAAAAACTGTTTTTT.

This clone has only one observation. The chain is built from TRBV6-5 and TRBJ2-5, with a tentative D call TRBD2 (6 bases). In germline, CDR1 is MNHEY, CDR2 SVGAGI. CDR3 length: 13 residues. V was pared by 1 base and J by 7 bases, with 10 bases between. DNA for the CDR3: TGTGCCAGCAGTTACTACCCCGGGGGGACCCAGTACTTC. This translates into CASSYYPGGTQYF.

The chain links TRBV2 to TRBJ1-2; 10 nucleotides line up with TRBD1. V gave up 6 bases and J gave up 0 bases; unmatched junction bases: 7. Germline-derived CDR1 and CDR2 are SNHLY and FYNNEI. This CDR3 spans 16 amino acids. This chain's CDR3 is CASSRDRGPANYGYTF. The CDR3 nucleotides read TGTGCCAGCAGCCGGGACAGGGGCCCAGCTAACTATGGCTACACCTTC.

The V and J genes are TRBV28 and TRBJ1-1, with TRBD1 matching over 7 bases. Trimming removed 6 bases from V and 4 bases from J; junction bases left unmatched: 8. The germline V gene has CDR1 MDHEN and CDR2 SYDVKM. The CDR3 extends over 14 amino acids. The DNA for the CDR3 is TGTGCCAGCAGACTCCAAGACAGGGCCACTGAAGCTTTCTTT. As protein: CASRLQDRATEAFF.

This rearrangement joins TRBV6-6 to TRBJ1-2, with D possibly being TRBD1 (5 bases). With 2 bases removed from V and 4 bases from J, the gap between germline ends came to 11 bases. The germline V gene encodes CDR1 MNHNY and CDR2 SVGAGI (reference sequence). The length of the CDR3 is 14 residues. The CDR3 DNA reads as TGTGCCAGCAGTTACGGCAGGGACGGCTATGGCTACACCTTC. This sequence encodes CASSYGRDGYGYTF.

The chain links TRBV27 to TRBJ1-6; D unclear. Trimming left V 6 bases short and J 8 bases short, with 11 bases between. The CDR3 totals 13 residues. From germline, CDR1 is MNHEY and CDR2 SMNVEV (reference sequence). CDR3 region: CASSMETYSPLHF. For the CDR3, the DNA is TGTGCCAGCAGCATGGAAACGTATTCACCCCTCCACTTT.

This rearrangement joins TRBV2 to TRBJ2-7; possible D gene TRBD1, 6 bases. There are 12 residues in the CDR3. Germline assignment: CDR1 SNHLY and CDR2 FYNNEI. V gave up 6 bases and J gave up 3 bases, with 9 bases separating them. This CDR3 is CASRRQDYEQYF. The CDR3 DNA sequence: TGTGCCAGCAGACGACAGGACTACGAGCAGTACTTC.

A few counts support this clone. The CDR3 loop reads CASSSLRTEAFF. DNA for the CDR3: TGCGCCAGCAGCTCTCTTCGGACAGAAGCTTTCTTT. V gene TRBV4-1 combines with J gene TRBJ1-1, with D tentatively TRBD1 (5 bases). Trimming shortened V by 5 bases and J by 8 bases, and 12 bases separated the two germline ends. The CDR3 is 12 residues long. Germline assignment: CDR1 MGHRA and CDR2 YSYEKL.

The genes are TRBV10-2 and TRBJ2-7; D gene ambiguous. Germline V gives CDR1 WSHSY, CDR2 SAAADI. The CDR3 consists of 12 residues. Trimming stripped 7 bases from V and 2 bases from J, with 9 bases between. CDR3 nucleotide sequence: TGCGCCAGCAAGGCGAAAACCTACGAGCAGTACTTC. It translates to CASKAKTYEQYF.

The sample holds one count of this clone. This chain links TRBV28 with TRBJ2-7, with D perhaps matching TRBD2 (5 bases). This CDR3 region has 12 residues. Germline values: CDR1 MDHEN, CDR2 SYDVKM. Trimming stripped 2 bases from V and 6 bases from J, with 8 bases between. The CDR3 reads CASSLLRAEQYF. For the CDR3, the DNA is TGTGCCAGCAGTTTACTGCGGGCCGAGCAGTACTTC.

The chain employs TRBV5-4 and TRBJ1-1; D gene unclear. V was clipped by 4 bases and J by 4 bases, with 14 bases between them. Germline V gene data show CDR1 as SGHNT and CDR2 as YYREEE (reference sequence). The CDR3 runs to 14 residues. The CDR3 sequence is CASSQLERFTEAFF. The CDR3 bases are TGTGCCAGCAGCCAGCTTGAGAGGTTCACTGAAGCTTTCTTT. Supplemented by reference TRBV5-4 and TRBJ1-1, the full variable domain reads ETGVTQSPTHLIKTRGQQVTLRCSSQSGHNTVSWYQQALGQGPQFIFQYYREEENGRGNFPPRFSGLQFPNYSSELNVNALELDDSALYLCASSQLERFTEAFFGQGTRLTVV.

This clone was counted only a few times. The V call is TRBV6-1, the J call TRBJ1-4; D uncertain. The CDR3 spans 11 residues. Germline V gene lookup returns CDR1 MNHNS and CDR2 SASEGT. Trimming left V 7 bases short and J 8 bases short, with 8 bases between. The CDR3 nucleotides read TGTGCCAGCAATATGAGGGAAAAACTGTTTTTT. It encodes CASNMREKLFF.